Below are 19 T cell receptor beta chains sequenced from a single sample in a study of cytotoxic CD8 clonotypes in ibrutinib-treated CLL. Data came from immunoSEQ multiplex PCR; TCRdb stores just in-frame clones and leaves some out. Found here are fewer than 400,000 clones, about 64% of them singletons; the top ten hold about 6.7%. This specimen consisted of PBMCs, obtained after 36 months of ibrutinib treatment. The receptor set was obtained from a human donor with chronic lymphocytic leukemia.

The chain recombines TRBV27 with TRBJ2-5; 7 bases agree with TRBD1. Germline CDR1 reads MNHEY; CDR2 reads SMNVEV (reference sequence). The V and J ends lost 6 bases and 7 bases, in that order; junction bases with no gene match: 14. The CDR3 runs 15 residues. The CDR3 protein is CASRHTGALPGTQYF. The CDR3, as DNA: TGTGCCAGCAGACATACAGGGGCCTTACCAGGGACCCAGTACTTC.

This chain connects TRBV7-9 to TRBJ1-1; possibly TRBD1 for D (5 bases). CDR3 length equals 16 residues. V was pared by 5 bases and J by 1 base, with 17 bases between. The V gene's germline CDR1 is SEHNR and CDR2 FQNEAQ (reference sequence). The DNA for the CDR3 is TGTGCCAGCAGCCCATCTGGAGCCACAGGGAACACTGAAGCTTTCTTT. It is translated as CASSPSGATGNTEAFF.

The V gene is TRBV27, the J gene TRBJ2-2; perhaps TRBD1 as D (7 bases). The CDR3 sequence is 15 residues long. V was trimmed by 2 bases and J by 4 bases, leaving 11 bases between them. The germline V gene encodes CDR1 MNHEY and CDR2 SMNVEV (reference sequence). CDR3 DNA: TGTGCCAGCAGTTTAGGAGGGGGCAGCACCGGGGAGCTGTTTTTT. Translating it yields CASSLGGGSTGELFF.

The chain carries TRBV2 and TRBJ2-1; TRBD2 agrees at 10 bases. The CDR3 extends over 17 amino acids. V shed 4 bases, J shed 0 bases, and the junction held 6 bases outside the gene matches. Germline lookup yields CDR1 SNHLY and CDR2 FYNNEI. This CDR3 is CASSVRLAGVSYNEQFF. DNA of the CDR3: TGTGCCAGCAGTGTTCGGCTAGCGGGAGTCTCCTACAATGAGCAGTTCTTC.

This chain connects TRBV10-2 to TRBJ2-7; 8 bases are a match to TRBD2. In germline, CDR1 is WSHSY, CDR2 SAAADI. V shed 4 bases and J 5 bases; nucleotides not matched to a gene: 4. The CDR3 is 13 residues long. The CDR3 reads CASSARGGHEQYF. The CDR3 bases are TGCGCCAGCAGTGCTCGGGGGGGGCACGAGCAGTACTTC.

Remarks on this clone: The sample holds other DNA sequences that translate to the same CDR3. The chain joins TRBV27 to TRBJ2-2; the D gene is possibly TRBD2 (5 bases). CDR1 and CDR2 from the germline V gene are MNHEY and SMNVEV (reference sequence). Deletions cut 2 bases from V and 6 bases from J, with 7 bases between. This CDR3 contains 13 residues. The CDR3 sequence: CASSLPGAGELFF. CDR3 in DNA: TGTGCCAGCAGTTTACCCGGGGCCGGGGAGCTGTTTTTT.

The CDR3 region is CASRGGGSTYGYTF. CDR3 DNA sequence: TGTGCCAGCCGAGGAGGAGGATCAACCTATGGCTACACCTTC. The chain uses TRBV19 and TRBJ1-2; no clear D. Germline assignment: CDR1 LNHDA and CDR2 SQIVND (reference sequence). V lost 9 bases to trimming and J lost 4 bases, with 18 bases between them. The CDR3 loop spans 14 amino acids.

The chain is built from TRBV5-6 and TRBJ2-7; D is undetermined. Germline assignment: CDR1 SGHDT and CDR2 YYEEEE. This CDR3 has 14 residues. V shed 1 base and J shed 0 bases, with 8 bases lying between them. CDR3 residues: CASSLWPTSYEQYF. The CDR3 DNA reads TGTGCCAGCAGCTTGTGGCCTACCTCCTACGAGCAGTACTTC.

The V gene is TRBV4-1, the J gene TRBJ1-2; the D gene is possibly TRBD1 (5 bases). Germline V gene lookup returns CDR1 MGHRA and CDR2 YSYEKL. The CDR3 totals 16 residues. The germline V and J ends were trimmed by 1 base and 3 bases, with 15 bases remaining between them. CDR3 loop: CASSQAIGVGHYGYTF. DNA for the CDR3: TGCGCCAGCAGCCAAGCCATAGGGGTGGGTCACTATGGCTACACCTTC.

In this sample, this clone turned up once. V usage is TRBV7-9 and J usage is TRBJ1-2, with 7 bases aligning to TRBD1. Germline V CDR1 and CDR2: SEHNR, FQNEAQ (reference sequence). J was trimmed by 5 bases and V by 7 bases; bases with no gene match: 7. The CDR3 is 13 amino acids. CDR3 residues: CASKPQGPYGYTF. CDR3 nucleotides: TGTGCCAGCAAACCACAGGGGCCTTATGGCTACACCTTC.

The chain combines TRBV4-2 with TRBJ1-2, with no clear D. Trimming removed 1 base from V and 2 bases from J, with 5 bases in between. The germline V gene encodes CDR1 LGHNA and CDR2 YNFKEQ. The CDR3 sequence is 13 residues long. The DNA of the CDR3 is TGTGCCAGCAGCCAAGTGAAAAACTATGGCTACACCTTC. This encodes CASSQVKNYGYTF.

This chain uses TRBV6-6 with TRBJ2-7, with D hard to call. The V gene lost 0 bases and the J gene lost 2 bases, with 11 bases spanning the gap. The CDR3 has 15 residues. The germline gives CDR1 MNHNY, CDR2 SVGAGI (reference sequence). The CDR3 sequence: CASSYSLSSTYEQYF. The CDR3 nucleotides read TGTGCCAGCAGTTACTCGTTATCATCGACCTACGAGCAGTACTTC.

This clone was seen only once. The CDR3 nucleotides are TGTGCCAGCAGGGCAGGGGAAGTGAACACTGAAGCTTTCTTT. It translates to CASRAGEVNTEAFF. The chain has TRBV6-6 and TRBJ1-1; TRBD1 is a possible D gene (6 bases). Germline-derived CDR1 and CDR2 are MNHNY and SVGAGI (reference sequence). Trimming removed 6 bases at V and 0 bases at J, with 11 bases between. The CDR3 is made up of 14 amino acids.

The chain uses TRBV15 and TRBJ2-3, with a weak D call TRBD1 (6 bases). Trimming left V 0 bases short and J 2 bases short, with 21 bases between. CDR3 length: 19 residues. Germline V gene lookup returns CDR1 LNHNV and CDR2 YYDKDF (reference sequence). CDR3 protein: CATSRDLGFWGPYTDTQYF. CDR3 sequence (DNA): TGTGCCACCAGCAGAGATCTAGGATTTTGGGGGCCGTACACAGATACGCAGTATTTT.

In this sample, this clone turned up a few times. The chain recombines TRBV20-1 with TRBJ1-1; D uncertain. This CDR3 is built from 9 residues. The germline V and J ends were trimmed by 4 bases and 11 bases, with 8 bases remaining between them. In germline, CDR1 is DFQATT, CDR2 SNEGSKA (reference sequence). The CDR3 DNA is TGCAGTGCTACCGAGGGCGCTTTCTTT. Amino acids: CSATEGAFF.

The J gene is TRBJ2-7, the V gene TRBV29-1; 8 bases map to TRBD2. CDR1 and CDR2 (germline): SQVTM, ANQGSEA. This CDR3 comprises 16 residues. Trimming removed 0 bases from V and 3 bases from J; junction bases left unmatched: 10. CDR3 DNA sequence: TGCAGCGTTGAAGACCCGGCCCGGGGGGGGGACTACGAGCAGTACTTC. The encoded protein is CSVEDPARGGDYEQYF.

The DNA of the CDR3 is TGTGCCAGCAGTTTGAGACTAGGCTACGAGCAGTACTTC. It encodes CASSLRLGYEQYF. This chain links TRBV27 with TRBJ2-7; possible D gene TRBD2, 6 bases. The ends were cut back, 3 bases at V and 3 bases at J, with 9 bases in the middle. Per germline, CDR1 MNHEY and CDR2 SMNVEV (reference sequence). CDR3 length: 13 amino acids.

This clone was detected only a few times. This chain uses TRBV7-2 with TRBJ2-2; TRBD2 aligns across 11 bases. Looked up from germline, CDR1 is SGHTA and CDR2 is FQGNSA. The CDR3 is 16 residues long. V trimming: 4 bases; J trimming: 6 bases; junction bases outside the gene matches: 7. CDR3 nucleotide sequence: TGTGCCAGCAGCTCCAGACTAGCGGGGAGGGCCGGGGAGCTGTTTTTT. Translated, it gives CASSSRLAGRAGELFF. Full variable domain (rest looked up from reference TRBV7-2 and TRBJ2-2): GAGVSQSPSNKVTEKGKDVELRCDPISGHTALYWYRQSLGQGLEFLIYFQGNSAPDKSGLPSDRFSAERTGGSVSTLTIQRTQQEDSAVYLCASSSRLAGRAGELFFGEGSRLTVL.

This clone was detected a few times. The J gene is TRBJ1-2, the V gene TRBV5-1; D possibly corresponds to TRBD1 (5 bases). The CDR3 has 14 residues. In germline, CDR1 is SGHRS, CDR2 YFSETQ. V was trimmed by 4 bases and J by 0 bases, leaving 10 bases between them. The CDR3 nucleotides read TGCGCCAGCAGCCCTGGGACGGCTAACTATGGCTACACCTTC. Encoded protein: CASSPGTANYGYTF. Together with reference TRBV5-1 and TRBJ1-2, the CDR3 gives the full variable domain: KAGVTQTPRYLIKTRGQQVTLSCSPISGHRSVSWYQQTPGQGLQFLFEYFSETQRNKGNFPGRFSGRQFSNSRSEMNVSTLELGDSALYLCASSPGTANYGYTFGSGTRLTVV.